A selection of T cell receptor beta chains follows, all from one sample in a study of T cell repertoires in cytomegalovirus infection. TCRdb reprocessed the reads with MiXCR, giving one entry per CDR3 protein. In the table there are approximately 340,000 distinct CDR3 sequences, roughly 29% of which are singletons. Antigens of these TCRs are unknown. The sample consisted of cultured PBMCs, taken from culture after CMV antigen stimulation. The receptors here all came from a human donor in good health (CMV status not recorded). Some clones in this sample may be carry-over from other donors' samples. The CDR3 runs from the conserved cysteine through the conserved F or W.

>TRBV7-9|TRBJ2-3
CASSPTSGGRDTQYF
>TRBV6-1|TRBJ2-1
CAITSPGTRYNEQFF
>TRBV7-8|TRBJ1-4
CASSSTIATNEKLFF
>TRBV2|TRBJ1-2
CASTTQAIVYGYTF
>TRBV29-1|TRBJ1-5
CSVGGGNQPQHF
>TRBV20-1|TRBJ2-3
CSATGTSGVRGTDTQYF
>TRBV20-1|TRBJ1-4
CSARSLNPTGVNEKLFF
>TRBV6-5|TRBJ2-1
CASSYSSGSRYNEQFF
>TRBV7-9|TRBJ2-7
CASSSVPSGSYEQYF
>TRBV3-1|TRBJ1-1
CASSQEVGVHTEAFF
>TRBV10-3|TRBJ2-1
CAIRTSGRANYNEQFF
>TRBV28|TRBJ1-5
CASSLRVVGGRQPQHF
>TRBV5-4|TRBJ2-5
CASSSPGGETQYF
>TRBV19|TRBJ1-1
CASSAWGTNTEAFF
>TRBV7-3|TRBJ2-3
CASSLNPGGADTQYF
>TRBV7-9|TRBJ1-1
CASSPYRQGTEAFF
>TRBV7-9|TRBJ2-1
CASTPGGETSYNEQFF
>TRBV7-2|TRBJ2-2
CASSLNAGANTGELFF
>TRBV5-5|TRBJ2-4
CASSRTSGGIGDIQYF
>TRBV20-1|TRBJ2-5
CSATNHRTSGIETQYF
>TRBV6-1|TRBJ2-7
CASSEFRTSSNEQYF
>TRBV10-3|TRBJ2-7
CAISEDRSSYEQYF
>TRBV6-2/TRBV6-3|TRBJ1-6
CASNNAGLSASPLHF
>TRBV12-3/TRBV12-4|TRBJ2-5
CASSLWGAETQYF
>TRBV7-2|TRBJ2-7
CASSLGMGLAGGPPYEQYF
>TRBV20-1|TRBJ2-1
CSARDPSGSGNEQFF